A selection of T cell receptor beta chains follows, all from one sample in a study of shared clonotypes between healthy human individuals. TCRdb's copy holds only in-frame clones and misses some; the assay was immunoSEQ multiplex PCR. Seen here are roughly 650,000 clones, about 95% observed once, and the top ten hold around 0.1%. Sequenced: naive CD8+ T cells sorted from blood. These receptors all come from a woman in her twenties or thirties in good health. Each CDR3 is given with its conserved first and last residue. Clone size is not always given. Where it is, it says once, few, many or a class for expanded clones.

abundance,j_gene,v_gene,CDR3aa
NA,TRBJ2-7,TRBV27,CASSPRLAASSYEQYF
NA,TRBJ2-5,TRBV4-1,CASSQGFSQGAFSETQYF
NA,TRBJ2-1,TRBV4-1,CASSLLGQGYNEQFF
NA,TRBJ2-7,TRBV27,CASSSLAGGEQYF
NA,TRBJ2-7,TRBV7-7,CASSYRLAAKEEQYF
NA,TRBJ1-1,TRBV28,CASKGVSTEAFF
once,TRBJ2-7,TRBV4-1,CASSQEGLAGGPSYYEQYF
NA,TRBJ1-1,TRBV28,CASRGGPDTEAFF
NA,TRBJ2-1,TRBV11-2,CASSLFILAGSYNEQFF
NA,TRBJ2-1,TRBV11-2,CASSLDSSVNEQFF
few,TRBJ1-3,TRBV18,CASSTSAHHLDTIYF
NA,TRBJ1-2,TRBV29-1,CSVESELGYGYTF
NA,TRBJ2-7,TRBV5-8,CASSLAGDLYEQYF
NA,TRBJ2-1,TRBV21-1,CASSPSGIPYNEQFF
NA,TRBJ2-7,TRBV28,CASSFRGRLEQYF
NA,TRBJ2-7,TRBV5-4,CATLQGVGYEQYF
NA,TRBJ2-5,TRBV11-2,CASSLIETQYF
NA,TRBJ1-4,TRBV14,CASSHLMTGGMFF
NA,TRBJ1-6,TRBV6-5,CASSYSTGGNSPLHF
NA,TRBJ2-2,TRBV9,CASSPGYPGELFF
NA,TRBJ1-3,TRBV28,CASSVVGGADAIYF
NA,TRBJ1-5,TRBV27,CASSFALMGPQHF
NA,TRBJ2-7,TRBV28,CASSWGLAEPTRYEQYF
NA,TRBJ1-5,TRBV28,CASSFPFRNQPQHF
NA,TRBJ2-7,TRBV5-1,CASSLEGFLAPKYEQYF
NA,TRBJ2-5,TRBV2,CASRYLGETQYF
NA,TRBJ2-1,TRBV5-4,CASTGTSGYNEQFF
NA,TRBJ2-7,TRBV7-8,CASSQRGYEQYF
once,TRBJ2-5,TRBV28,CASSHQAGEPQETQYF
NA,TRBJ2-5,TRBV6-1,CASSEDRLSTTPGETQYF